These 9 T cell receptor beta chains were sequenced from one sample in a study of T cell repertoires in cytomegalovirus infection. TCRdb itself ran the reads through MiXCR, one entry per CDR3 protein. The sample records about 130,000 distinct CDR3 sequences, 7% to 10% being singletons. Sequencing was done on a sample of PBMCs. These TCRs come from a human donor in good health (CMV status not recorded). Some clones in this sample may be carry-over from other donors' samples.

This clonotype was seen many times. V gene TRBV14 combines with J gene TRBJ2-1; TRBD1 matches 7 bases. V lost 0 bases to trimming and J lost 2 bases; unmatched junction nucleotides: 4. Looked up from germline, CDR1 is SGHDN and CDR2 is FVKESK. This CDR3 is built from 16 residues. This CDR3 is CASSQDPGTAYNEQFF. In DNA, the CDR3 is TGTGCCAGCAGCCAAGATCCCGGGACAGCCTACAATGAGCAGTTCTTC.

The rearrangement links TRBV28 to TRBJ2-1; TRBD1 matches 9 bases. Per the germline V gene, CDR1 is MDHEN and CDR2 is SYDVKM. The CDR3 runs 17 residues. Trimming at V came to 5 bases and at J to 7 bases, leaving 15 bases not matched to a gene. CDR3 loop: CASSPIGRGQGVNEQFF. The CDR3 nucleotides read TGTGCCAGCAGTCCCATAGGAAGGGGACAGGGTGTGAATGAGCAGTTCTTC.

This clonotype was observed many times. J is TRBJ2-2 and V is TRBV6-6; D may be TRBD1 (6 bases). There are 17 residues in the CDR3. V was shortened by 4 bases and J by 0 bases, with 15 bases between the two germline ends. Germline assignment: CDR1 MNHNY and CDR2 SVGAGI (reference sequence). DNA for the CDR3: TGTGCCAGCAGTTCCCCTAAAGGACAGACGAACACCGGGGAGCTGTTTTTT. Its protein product is CASSSPKGQTNTGELFF.

This clonotype occurred many times. CDR3 DNA: TGCAGCGCCCTAACAGGGGGCGGGTCTGAAGCTTTCTTT. Translated: CSALTGGGSEAFF. This chain joins TRBV29-1 and TRBJ1-1, with TRBD1 matching 9 bases. J was trimmed by 6 bases and V by 7 bases; bases with no gene match: 9. CDR1 and CDR2 from the germline V gene are SQVTM and ANQGSEA. The CDR3 covers 13 residues. The variable domain in full, completed from reference TRBV29-1 and TRBJ1-1, reads SAVISQKPSRDICQRGTSLTIQCQVDSQVTMMFWYRQQPGQSLTLIATANQGSEATYESGFVIDKFPISRPNLTFSTLTVSNMSPEDSSIYLCSALTGGGSEAFFGQGTRLTVV.

This clonotype occurred many times. The chain uses TRBV19 and TRBJ2-7, with TRBD1 matching over 10 bases. The junction had 8 bases not matched to a gene; V was cut back by 3 bases and J by 9 bases. The CDR3 length is 14 residues. Looked up from germline, CDR1 is LNHDA and CDR2 is SQIVND (reference sequence). The CDR3, as DNA: TGTGCCAGTAGTATGACAGGGACAGGGGTTGGGCAGTACTTC. Translation gives CASSMTGTGVGQYF.

There are many counts of this clonotype. The chain recombines TRBV28 with TRBJ2-7; TRBD2 is a possible D gene (6 bases). CDR1 MDHEN and CDR2 SYDVKM come from the germline V gene. The CDR3 sequence is 14 residues long. V was cut by 3 bases and J by 4 bases, with 13 bases left in between. CDR3 residues: CASSLTPGVYEQYF. The CDR3, as DNA: TGTGCCAGCAGTTTGACGCCGGGGGTATACGAGCAGTACTTC. The variable domain in full, completed from reference TRBV28 and TRBJ2-7, reads DVKVTQSSRYLVKRTGEKVFLECVQDMDHENMFWYRQDPGLGLRLIYFSYDVKMKEKGDIPEGYSVSREKKERFSLILESASTNQTSMYLCASSLTPGVYEQYFGPGTRLTVT.

About this clonotype: A much larger clone lies one base from this, so it may be a read error. The gene calls are TRBV6-6 and TRBJ2-3; D gene ambiguous. This CDR3 region has 14 residues. CDR1 and CDR2 (germline): MNHNY, SVGAGI (reference sequence). The CDR3 loop is CASSYSSRPDTPYF. For the CDR3, the DNA is TGTGCCAGCAGTTACTCGAGTCGGCCGGATACGCCGTATTTT.

This clonotype was seen a handful of times. The chain is built from TRBV10-3 and TRBJ1-1; D is possibly TRBD1 (5 bases). CDR3 length equals 14 residues. Germline lookup yields CDR1 ENHRY and CDR2 SYGVKD. V was pared by 6 bases and J by 0 bases, with 11 bases between. The CDR3 region is CAIRGTAVNTEAFF. DNA of the CDR3: TGTGCCATCAGGGGGACGGCTGTGAACACTGAAGCTTTCTTT.

This clonotype was detected a few times. The gene calls are TRBV5-1 and TRBJ2-3; 11 bases map to TRBD2. Germline assignment: CDR1 SGHRS and CDR2 YFSETQ. The CDR3 sequence is 14 residues long. Germline trimming cut 0 bases from V and 10 bases from J; bases unmatched to any gene: 4. The CDR3 nucleotides read TGCGCCAGCAGCTTGGAGACTAGCGGGGCTGCGCAGTATTTT. It specifies CASSLETSGAAQYF.